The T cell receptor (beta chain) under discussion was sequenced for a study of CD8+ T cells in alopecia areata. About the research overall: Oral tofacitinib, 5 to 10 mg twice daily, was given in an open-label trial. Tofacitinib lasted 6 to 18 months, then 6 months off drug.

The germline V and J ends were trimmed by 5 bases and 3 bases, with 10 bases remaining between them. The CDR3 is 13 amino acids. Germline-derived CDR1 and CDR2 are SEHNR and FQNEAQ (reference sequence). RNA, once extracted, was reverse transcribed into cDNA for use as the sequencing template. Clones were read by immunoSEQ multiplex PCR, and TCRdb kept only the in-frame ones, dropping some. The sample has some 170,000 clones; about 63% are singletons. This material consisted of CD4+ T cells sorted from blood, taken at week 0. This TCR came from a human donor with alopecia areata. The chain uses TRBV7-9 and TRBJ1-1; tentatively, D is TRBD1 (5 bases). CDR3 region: CASSPQAYTEAFF. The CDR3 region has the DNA TGTGCCAGCAGCCCACAGGCCTACACTGAAGCTTTCTTT.